These 18 T cell receptor beta chains share one sample of origin, sequenced in a study of a mutant IDH1 vaccine in newly diagnosed glioma. Time point reported: week 35, safety follow-up. One vaccine dose held 300 ug of mutant IDH1 20-mer peptide and came with topical imiquimod. For these TCRs, the target antigens are not known. Measured with immunoSEQ multiplex PCR; TCRdb has only the in-frame clones, and not every one. This repertoire shows about 50,000 clones, 85% to 95% found once; its top ten account for 2.3%. The input for sequencing was PBMCs, taken from a glioma patient whose treatment included an IDH1 peptide vaccine. The receptor set was obtained from a man aged 50-60 years with glioma.

Only one count was recorded for this clone. This chain connects TRBV2 to TRBJ2-7; 12 bases are a match to TRBD1. Per germline, CDR1 SNHLY and CDR2 FYNNEI. The J segment lost 9 bases and the V segment lost 10 bases, leaving 10 bases of the junction unmatched. The CDR3 is made up of 13 amino acids. In DNA form, the CDR3 reads TGTGCCACCACCCCGGGACAGGGGGCTGTGCAGTACTTC. It specifies CATTPGQGAVQYF.

The rearrangement joins TRBV18 to TRBJ2-7, with 7 bases fitting TRBD2. The CDR3 is 14 residues long. Germline loops: CDR1 KGHSH, CDR2 LQKENI. Losses at the gene ends were 6 bases for V and 4 bases for J; bases not matched to a gene: 9. In DNA, the CDR3 is TGTGCCAGCTCCCCGGGGGGAGCCCCTTACGAGCAGTACTTC. Protein: CASSPGGAPYEQYF.

This sequence joins TRBV29-1 and TRBJ2-7; the D call may be TRBD1 or TRBD2 (6 bases each). Trimming removed 3 bases at V and 2 bases at J, with 11 bases between. CDR3 length equals 13 residues. The germline gives CDR1 SQVTM, CDR2 ANQGSEA. This chain's CDR3 is CSVETGGTYEQYF. The CDR3, as DNA: TGCAGCGTTGAGACAGGCGGGACCTACGAGCAGTACTTC.

The CDR3 DNA reads TGCGCCAGCAGCCAAGACAGGGATGCCTACGAGCAGTACTTC. Amino acids: CASSQDRDAYEQYF. This chain connects TRBV4-3 to TRBJ2-7, with a tentative D call TRBD1 (5 bases). V was shortened by 0 bases and J by 2 bases, with 8 bases between the two germline ends. Per germline, CDR1 LGHNA and CDR2 YSLEER. This CDR3 comprises 14 residues.

The V and J genes are TRBV18 and TRBJ2-7; possible D gene TRBD1, 6 bases. CDR1 and CDR2 from the germline V gene are KGHSH and LQKENI. CDR3 size: 13 residues. The V end lost 3 bases, the J end lost 7 bases, and 13 bases lay between the germline ends. The CDR3 sequence: CASSPTGIGEQYF. The CDR3 coding sequence is TGTGCCAGCTCACCCACAGGGATCGGAGAGCAGTACTTC.

The gene calls are TRBV5-4 and TRBJ2-7, with D uncertain. CDR3 length: 15 residues. V lost 0 bases to trimming and J lost 0 bases, with 10 bases between them. Germline V gives CDR1 SGHNT, CDR2 YYREEE (reference sequence). Written as DNA, the CDR3 is TGTGCCAGCAGCTTGGGTCAGGCCTCCTCCTACGAGCAGTACTTC. Translation: CASSLGQASSYEQYF.

The gene calls are TRBV6-6 and TRBJ2-7; D unresolved. The CDR3 sequence is 14 residues long. The V end was cut by 2 bases, the J end by 1 base, with 9 bases between. The germline gives CDR1 MNHNY, CDR2 SVGAGI (reference sequence). This CDR3 is CASSYEGLSYEQYF. The CDR3 region has the DNA TGTGCCAGCAGTTACGAAGGGCTTTCCTACGAGCAGTACTTC.

V usage is TRBV6-7 and J usage is TRBJ2-3; D is possibly TRBD2 (6 bases). TRBV6-7 belongs to the ORF category, with a function that is uncertain. This CDR3 is 16 amino acids long. Trimming pared 2 bases from V and 1 base from J, leaving 13 bases between. DNA of the CDR3: TGTGCCAGCAGTTACCCCCAGCGCGGGGGCACAGATACGCAGTATTTT. As protein: CASSYPQRGGTDTQYF.

This clone has only a few counts. The chain combines TRBV27 with TRBJ2-7; D is perhaps TRBD1 (6 bases). Germline V gives CDR1 MNHEY, CDR2 SMNVEV (reference sequence). This CDR3 comprises 14 residues. V lost 2 bases and J 1 base, leaving 9 bases between the germline ends. Here the CDR3 reads CASSLKQGSYEQYF. The DNA for the CDR3 is TGTGCCAGCAGTTTAAAACAGGGTTCCTACGAGCAGTACTTC.

The rearrangement links TRBV7-6 to TRBJ2-2; maybe TRBD2 (5 bases). The V and J ends lost 5 bases and 5 bases respectively, with 21 bases between them. This CDR3 is built from 17 residues. Germline V gene lookup returns CDR1 SGHVS and CDR2 FNYEAQ. CDR3 sequence (DNA): TGTGCCAGCAGCCCGAAGAGCCATGGAGGACGGACCGGGGAGCTGTTTTTT. It translates to CASSPKSHGGRTGELFF.

This sequence joins TRBV30 and TRBJ2-3; TRBD1 aligns across 9 bases. The CDR3 totals 12 residues. Germline trimming cut 2 bases from V and 15 bases from J; bases unmatched to any gene: 9. CDR1 is GTSNPN and CDR2 is SVGIG in the germline V gene (reference sequence). This CDR3 reads CAWSPGQGLRYF. In DNA form, the CDR3 reads TGTGCCTGGAGTCCCGGACAGGGGTTGCGATATTTT.

This chain links TRBV9 with TRBJ2-7, with TRBD1 matching over 7 bases. Trimming took 0 bases from V and 3 from J; bases not matched to a gene: 24. This CDR3 region has 21 residues. Germline loops: CDR1 SGDLS, CDR2 YYNGEE. CDR3: CASSVDPGRREFWTGDYEQYF. The CDR3 bases are TGTGCCAGCAGCGTAGATCCTGGGCGAAGGGAGTTTTGGACAGGAGACTACGAGCAGTACTTC.

CDR3 DNA sequence: TGTGCCAGCAGCTTAGTGGGTGAAAAACTGTTTTTT. Its protein is CASSLVGEKLFF. The V call is TRBV7-2, the J call TRBJ1-4, with no clear D. Germline V lookup: CDR1 SGHTA, CDR2 FQGNSA. V was shortened by 1 base and J by 7 bases, with 4 bases between the two germline ends. The CDR3 contains 12 residues. The full variable domain, with the rest looked up from reference TRBV7-2 and TRBJ1-4, is GAGVSQSPSNKVTEKGKDVELRCDPISGHTALYWYRQSLGQGLEFLIYFQGNSAPDKSGLPSDRFSAERTGGSVSTLTIQRTQQEDSAVYLCASSLVGEKLFFGSGTQLSVL.

This chain connects TRBV10-2 to TRBJ2-5; D might be TRBD1 (6 bases). CDR1 is WSHSY and CDR2 is SAAADI in the germline V gene. Trimming took off 2 bases at V and 8 bases at J, with 12 bases between the two ends. This CDR3 has 13 residues. The CDR3 protein is CASSEGQGRTQYF. The CDR3 bases are TGCGCCAGCAGTGAGGGGCAGGGGCGAACCCAGTACTTC.

The V gene is TRBV28, the J gene TRBJ2-7, with D uncertain. The CDR3 spans 15 residues. V lost 4 bases and J lost 0, with 13 bases in between. Per germline, CDR1 MDHEN and CDR2 SYDVKM. CDR3 protein: CASSSLRRSSYEQYF. Written as DNA, the CDR3 is TGTGCCAGCAGTTCCCTTAGACGGAGCTCCTACGAGCAGTACTTC.

The V and J genes are TRBV2 and TRBJ1-2, with D hard to call. Trimming cost V 5 bases and J 8 bases, with 15 bases left between them. Germline CDR1 reads SNHLY; CDR2 reads FYNNEI. CDR3 length equals 13 residues. The CDR3 loop is CASSPTATAGYTF. The CDR3 DNA is TGTGCCAGCAGTCCTACAGCGACCGCCGGCTACACCTTC.

The chain employs TRBV7-9 and TRBJ1-4; the D is unclear. Germline V CDR1 and CDR2: SEHNR, FQNEAQ (reference sequence). V shed 4 bases and J shed 3 bases, with 9 bases lying between them. The CDR3 spans 14 residues. The CDR3 loop is CASSSERSNEKLFF. CDR3 in DNA: TGTGCCAGCAGCTCTGAACGGTCTAATGAAAAACTGTTTTTT.

V is TRBV27 and J is TRBJ2-1, with TRBD2 matching 9 bases. The germline V gene has CDR1 MNHEY and CDR2 SMNVEV (reference sequence). The CDR3 extends over 17 amino acids. V lost 1 base to trimming and J lost 6 bases; unmatched junction nucleotides: 10. CDR3 in DNA: TGTGCCAGCAGTTTATTTCTCGGGCTAGCGGGGATCAATGAGCAGTTCTTC. It codes for CASSLFLGLAGINEQFF.